These T cell receptor beta chains were read from a single sample in a study of blood T cell repertoires in COVID-19. TCRdb's copy holds only in-frame clones and misses some; the assay was immunoSEQ multiplex PCR. The sample records around 40,000 clones, around 83% being singletons. Sequenced material: peripheral blood. The origin of the receptors is a human donor in a cohort sampled during active COVID-19. Each CDR3 is given with its conserved first and last residue. A D gene is named only where the DNA matches it firmly. Clone size is not always given. Where it is, it says once, few, many or a class for expanded clones.

TRBV6-5,.,.,TRBJ2-5,CASSLKGQGQETQYF,TGTGCCAGCAGCCTTAAAGGGCAGGGACAAGAGACCCAGTACTTC
TRBV5-1,once,.,TRBJ2-2,CASSPAPGQNTGELFF,TGCGCCAGCAGTCCAGCACCGGGACAGAACACCGGGGAGCTGTTTTTT
TRBV28,.,.,TRBJ1-1,CASSSPEWGGASEAFF,TGTGCCAGCAGTTCCCCGGAGTGGGGGGGCGCATCTGAAGCTTTCTTT
TRBV21-1,.,.,TRBJ2-3,CASSKVGRTGTDTQYF,TGTGCCAGCAGCAAAGTAGGCCGGACAGGCACAGATACGCAGTATTTT
TRBV2,.,.,TRBJ1-4,CASSEDSEWKLFF,TGTGCCAGCAGTGAAGACAGTGAGTGGAAACTGTTTTTT
TRBV9,.,.,TRBJ2-2,CASSVSPGFPGELFF,TGTGCCAGCAGCGTGTCCCCGGGGTTTCCCGGGGAGCTGTTTTTT
TRBV5-1,.,.,TRBJ1-1,CASRSVRSDTEAFF,TGCGCCAGCAGATCGGTCAGGTCGGACACTGAAGCTTTCTTT
TRBV7-9,.,.,TRBJ2-3,CASSTGALGTDTQYF,TGTGCCAGCTCGACAGGAGCATTGGGCACAGATACGCAGTATTTT
TRBV13,.,TRBD2,TRBJ2-5,CASSLIAGGLQETQYF,TGTGCCAGCAGCCTAATAGCGGGGGGTTTACAAGAGACCCAGTACTTC
TRBV5-6,.,TRBD1,TRBJ1-1,CASSLESTGRTEAFF,TGTGCCAGCAGCTTGGAATCGACAGGGAGAACTGAAGCTTTCTTT
TRBV7-9,.,TRBD1,TRBJ2-5,CASSPWGQGLETQYF,TGTGCCAGCAGCCCTTGGGGACAGGGGTTGGAGACCCAGTACTTC
TRBV19,.,.,TRBJ2-1,CASSTIFGYGPSYNEQFF,TGTGCCAGTAGTACCATCTTCGGCTATGGGCCCTCCTACAATGAGCAGTTCTTC
TRBV25-1,.,TRBD1,TRBJ2-4,CASSPQGDENIQYF,TGTGCCAGCAGTCCACAGGGGGACGAGAACATTCAGTACTTC
TRBV18,.,TRBD1,TRBJ2-3,CASSLGQGTDTQYF,TGTGCCAGCTCACTCGGACAGGGAACAGATACGCAGTATTTT
TRBV19,.,.,TRBJ2-2,CASRTKGDPTGELFF,TGTGCCAGTAGAACAAAGGGGGACCCCACCGGGGAGCTGTTTTTT
TRBV5-1,.,TRBD2,TRBJ2-5,CASGLAGGETQYF,TGCGCCAGTGGACTAGCAGGAGGAGAGACCCAGTACTTC
TRBV18,.,.,TRBJ1-2,CASSPETDYGYTF,TGTGCCAGCTCACCAGAGACAGACTATGGCTACACCTTC
TRBV7-9,few,.,TRBJ1-5,CASSNSGASQPQHF,TGTGCCAGCAGCAACAGTGGAGCTAGCCAGCCCCAGCATTTT
TRBV9,few,TRBD1,TRBJ1-6,CASSVAGQNSPLHF,TGTGCCAGCAGCGTAGCGGGACAGAATTCACCCCTCCACTTT
TRBV7-8,.,TRBD2,TRBJ2-7,CASRLAGGSSEQYF,TGTGCCAGCAGGTTAGCGGGGGGGAGCTCCGAGCAGTACTTC
TRBV3-1/TRBV3-2,.,TRBD2,TRBJ2-3,CASSQDEVAGGLADTQYF,TGTGCCAGCAGCCAAGATGAGGTAGCGGGGGGATTAGCAGATACGCAGTATTTT
TRBV2,.,.,TRBJ2-7,CASSGSGRSYEQYF,TGTGCCAGCAGTGGAAGCGGTAGGTCCTACGAGCAGTACTTC
TRBV5-1,.,TRBD1,TRBJ2-2,CASSLGDSSNTGELFF,TGCGCCAGCAGCTTGGGGGACAGTTCGAACACCGGGGAGCTGTTTTTT
TRBV18,.,.,TRBJ1-1,CASSVLGGRTEAFF,TGTGCCAGCTCAGTCCTGGGGGGAAGGACTGAAGCTTTCTTT
TRBV19,.,TRBD1,TRBJ2-5,CASSDKRLPGQNNQETQYF,TGTGCCAGCTCGGACAAAAGACTTCCGGGACAGAACAACCAAGAGACCCAGTACTTC
TRBV10-3,.,TRBD1,TRBJ2-2,CAISGSPGQGVGTGELFF,TGTGCCATCAGTGGATCTCCGGGACAGGGGGTTGGCACCGGGGAGCTGTTTTTT
TRBV10-3,.,.,TRBJ2-3,CAISGAGRTDTQYF,TGTGCCATCAGTGGTGCGGGGCGCACAGATACGCAGTATTTT
TRBV5-1,.,.,TRBJ2-1,CASSRDRLEEQFF,TGCGCCAGCAGCCGCGACAGGCTAGAAGAGCAGTTCTTC
TRBV6-1,.,TRBD2,TRBJ2-1,CASSDTGGINNEQFF,TGTGCCAGCAGTGATACGGGGGGGATAAACAATGAGCAGTTCTTC
TRBV5-1,.,TRBD1,TRBJ1-1,CASSSGTGYAEAFF,TGCGCCAGCAGCTCCGGGACAGGGTATGCTGAAGCTTTCTTT
TRBV3-1/TRBV3-2,.,.,TRBJ1-1,CASSQVLGRNTEAFF,TGTGCCAGCAGCCAAGTCTTAGGGAGGAACACTGAAGCTTTCTTT
TRBV5-1,.,.,TRBJ2-2,CASSPPGGRDTGELFF,TGCGCCAGCAGCCCGCCCGGAGGTCGCGACACCGGGGAGCTGTTTTTT
TRBV5-1,once,.,TRBJ2-3,CASSFTGDSTDTQYF,TGCGCCAGCAGCTTTACCGGGGATAGCACAGATACGCAGTATTTT
TRBV18,.,TRBD1,TRBJ1-6,CASSAGQGVHF,TGTGCCAGCTCAGCCGGACAGGGAGTCCACTTT
TRBV2,once,.,TRBJ1-2,CASSEAQSGAGYTF,TGTGCCAGCAGTGAAGCGCAATCAGGGGCCGGCTACACCTTC
TRBV11-2,.,TRBD1,TRBJ1-1,CASSRQGMNTEAFF,TGTGCCAGCAGCAGACAGGGCATGAACACTGAAGCTTTCTTT
TRBV7-3,.,.,TRBJ2-2,CASSRTGKEGRTGELFF,TGTGCCAGCAGTCGAACGGGCAAGGAGGGGAGGACCGGGGAGCTGTTTTTT
TRBV6-5,.,.,TRBJ1-5,CASSLGRDQPQHF,TGTGCCAGCAGCCTAGGGAGGGATCAGCCCCAGCATTTT
TRBV5-5,.,.,TRBJ1-6,CASSPLAGGDSPLHF,TGTGCCAGCAGCCCATTGGCGGGGGGTGATTCACCCCTCCACTTT
TRBV5-1,.,TRBD2,TRBJ2-5,CASSFRDGLGGETQYF,TGCGCCAGCAGCTTCCGCGATGGACTAGGTGGAGAGACCCAGTACTTC